This is a list of T cell receptor beta chains from one sample in a study of shared clonotypes between healthy human individuals. Profiled with immunoSEQ multiplex PCR; TCRdb holds only in-frame clones, not every one. In the table there are around 700,000 clones, approximately 73% of which are singletons. The sample consisted of memory CD4+ T cells sorted from blood. Every receptor here comes from a woman in her twenties or thirties in good health. Both conserved end residues are part of each CDR3. A D gene is named only where the DNA matches it firmly. A row's size may be missing; if present it is once, few, many or a size class.

v_gene,abundance,d_gene,len,j_gene,CDR3aa,CDR3nt
TRBV19,-,-,13,TRBJ2-7,CASSNLHNYEQYF,TGTGCCAGTAGTAATCTTCACAACTACGAGCAGTACTTC
TRBV5-1,-,TRBD2,15,TRBJ2-7,CASSPGWGGSPEQYF,TGCGCCAGCAGCCCAGGGTGGGGCGGGAGCCCCGAGCAGTACTTC
TRBV10-3,few,TRBD2,15,TRBJ2-5,CAISAPSGRRETQYF,TGTGCCATCAGTGCCCCCAGCGGGAGACGGGAGACCCAGTACTTC
TRBV6-1,-,-,14,TRBJ1-2,CASTTDVTNYGYTF,TGTGCCAGCACTACGGACGTGACGAACTATGGCTACACCTTC
TRBV9,-,TRBD1,17,TRBJ1-1,CASSVDRQGPPNTEAFF,TGTGCCAGCAGCGTAGATCGACAGGGGCCCCCTAACACTGAAGCTTTCTTT
TRBV7-7,-,-,15,TRBJ2-3,CASSQNPGISDTQYF,TGTGCCAGCAGCCAAAATCCAGGGATATCAGATACGCAGTATTTT
TRBV7-9,-,-,13,TRBJ1-2,CASSLVQDYGYTF,TGTGCCAGCAGCTTAGTTCAGGACTATGGCTACACCTTC
TRBV19,-,-,16,TRBJ1-3,CASTPSWDNSGNTIYF,TGTGCCAGCACCCCATCATGGGACAACTCTGGAAACACCATATATTTT
TRBV6-6,-,TRBD1,14,TRBJ2-5,CASSYSTGEKTQYF,TGTGCCAGCAGTTACTCCACAGGGGAAAAGACCCAGTACTTC
TRBV6-1,-,-,11,TRBJ2-7,CASSRANEQYF,TGTGCCAGCAGCAGGGCCAACGAGCAGTACTTC
TRBV6-1,-,TRBD2,15,TRBJ2-1,CASSVSGSGYNEQFF,TGTGCCAGCAGTGTAAGCGGGAGCGGCTACAATGAGCAGTTCTTC
TRBV27,-,TRBD1,13,TRBJ2-7,CASRHRQGYEQYF,TGTGCCAGCAGACATCGACAGGGCTACGAGCAGTACTTC
TRBV5-1,-,TRBD1,15,TRBJ2-3,CASSHGQGVTDTQYF,TGCGCCAGCAGCCACGGACAGGGGGTGACAGATACGCAGTATTTT
TRBV21-1,-,-,9,TRBJ2-3,CASRPKWYF,TGTGCCAGCCGACCTAAGTGGTATTTT
TRBV25-1,-,-,15,TRBJ1-4,CASSVTSRANEKLFF,TGTGCCAGCAGTGTAACGAGCAGGGCTAATGAAAAACTGTTTTTT
TRBV2,-,TRBD2,16,TRBJ2-1,CASSSSGGSSYNEQFF,TGTGCCAGCAGCTCCTCTGGCGGGAGCTCCTACAATGAGCAGTTCTTC
TRBV4-2,-,TRBD2,17,TRBJ2-7,CASSQDRRAGVPLEQYF,TGTGCCAGCAGCCAAGATCGTCGAGCGGGAGTCCCTCTCGAGCAGTACTTC
TRBV29-1,many,-,13,TRBJ1-1,CSVTGRLGTEAFF,TGCAGCGTTACGGGACGGCTGGGCACTGAAGCTTTCTTT
TRBV2,-,TRBD1,14,TRBJ1-4,CASSSQGLGEKLFF,TGTGCCAGCAGTTCACAGGGGCTAGGCGAAAAACTGTTTTTT
TRBV2,-,-,15,TRBJ2-2,CASSVSGLGTGELFF,TGTGCCAGCAGTGTTTCGGGTCTTGGGACCGGGGAGCTGTTTTTT
TRBV7-8,once,-,15,TRBJ2-6,CASSLVGSGANVLTF,TGTGCCAGCAGCTTAGTTGGCTCTGGGGCCAACGTCCTGACTTTC
TRBV28,-,-,13,TRBJ1-2,CASSYNLVYGYTF,TGTGCCAGCAGTTACAACCTCGTCTATGGCTACACCTTC
TRBV10-2,-,-,12,TRBJ1-3,CASRVSGNTIYF,TGCGCCAGTAGGGTTTCTGGAAACACCATATATTTT
TRBV29-1,few,-,12,TRBJ2-5,CSVGNSQETQYF,TGCAGCGTTGGAAATAGCCAGGAGACCCAGTACTTC
TRBV27,-,TRBD2,15,TRBJ2-7,CASRPTSSGMIEQYF,TGTGCCAGCAGGCCTACTTCTAGCGGGATGATCGAGCAGTACTTC
TRBV5-1,-,TRBD2,15,TRBJ2-1,CASSQLAGAYNEQFF,TGCGCCAGCAGCCAACTAGCGGGAGCTTACAATGAGCAGTTCTTC
TRBV19,-,TRBD2,13,TRBJ2-7,CASSLAALREQYF,TGTGCCAGTAGTCTAGCGGCCCTGAGGGAGCAGTACTTC
TRBV28,-,-,14,TRBJ1-4,CASSLGGSNEKLFF,TGTGCCAGCAGTTTAGGGGGTTCTAATGAAAAACTGTTTTTT
TRBV5-4,-,TRBD1,14,TRBJ1-2,CASSSGQGNYGYTF,TGTGCCAGCAGCAGCGGACAGGGGAACTATGGCTACACCTTC
TRBV29-1,-,TRBD2,15,TRBJ2-7,CSVARGLANTYEQYF,TGCAGCGTTGCACGTGGACTAGCGAACACCTACGAGCAGTACTTC
TRBV28,once,-,14,TRBJ1-1,CASSLGGDGTEAFF,TGTGCCAGCAGTTTAGGCGGAGACGGCACTGAAGCTTTCTTT
TRBV20-1,once,TRBD1,11,TRBJ1-4,CSAPQGGSLFF,TGCAGTGCCCCACAGGGGGGTTCACTGTTTTTT
TRBV15,-,-,17,TRBJ1-4,CATSRYTGSKTNEKLFF,TGTGCCACCAGCAGATACACAGGGAGCAAGACTAATGAAAAACTGTTTTTT
TRBV19,few,TRBD1,14,TRBJ2-5,CASSIKQGSETQYF,TGTGCCAGTAGTATAAAACAGGGGTCGGAGACCCAGTACTTC
TRBV6-1,-,-,14,TRBJ2-7,CASTTVRSSYEQYF,TGTGCCAGCACCACAGTGAGAAGCTCCTACGAGCAGTACTTC
TRBV2,-,TRBD1,14,TRBJ1-5,CASSRQGYGQPQHF,TGTGCCAGCAGTCGACAGGGCTATGGGCAGCCCCAGCATTTT
TRBV25-1,-,TRBD1,18,TRBJ2-6,CASSGYRGRVGGANVLTF,TGTGCCAGCAGTGGGTACAGGGGACGGGTTGGTGGGGCCAACGTCCTGACTTTC
TRBV6-1,-,TRBD1,14,TRBJ1-6,CASSESWDRGFVGF,TGTGCCAGCAGTGAAAGCTGGGACAGGGGGTTTGTTGGCTTT
TRBV7-2,-,TRBD1,15,TRBJ1-3,CASSLRTGRRNTIYF,TGTGCCAGCAGCTTAAGGACAGGCCGGAGAAACACCATATATTTT
TRBV5-6,-,-,13,TRBJ2-1,CASSLVRSNEQFF,TGTGCCAGCAGCTTGGTGCGGTCGAATGAGCAGTTCTTC
TRBV2,few,TRBD2,16,TRBJ2-1,CASNTMGTSGRAGEIF,TGTGCCAGCAATACTATGGGGACTAGCGGGAGGGCCGGCGAGATCTTC
TRBV7-2,-,-,14,TRBJ2-7,CASSLGGSGYEQYF,TGTGCCAGCAGCTTAGGTGGGAGCGGGTACGAGCAGTACTTC
TRBV27,-,TRBD1,15,TRBJ1-2,CASSSGQGGSYGYTF,TGTGCCAGCAGCTCCGGACAGGGGGGTAGCTATGGCTACACCTTC
TRBV2,few,TRBD2,15,TRBJ2-2,CASSEREIGTGELFF,TGTGCCAGCAGCGAGCGGGAGATCGGCACCGGGGAGCTGTTTTTT
TRBV28,-,TRBD2,15,TRBJ2-7,CASTPMGLAGGEQYF,TGTGCCAGCACCCCTATGGGACTAGCGGGAGGCGAGCAGTACTTC
TRBV6-5,-,-,13,TRBJ2-2,CASSLYEAGELFF,TGTGCCAGCAGTTTGTACGAAGCCGGGGAGCTGTTTTTT